This is a list of T cell receptor beta chains from one sample in a study of breast tumors, draining lymph nodes, adjacent tissues. TCRdb re-analysed the multiplex PCR reads in MiXCR, keeping a single row per CDR3 protein. The table lists fewer than 200,000 distinct CDR3 sequences, roughly 30% of them singletons. The specimen was axillary lymph node tissue. The receptor set was obtained from a female donor with breast cancer. Some clones in this sample may be carry-over from other donors' samples. CDR3s include the opening cysteine and the closing phenylalanine or tryptophan. Each record gives: J gene, V gene, CDR3 protein.

TRBJ1-2 TRBV6-6 CASRDTRYGYTF
TRBJ1-2 TRBV10-3 CAIGTENYGYTF
TRBJ1-6 TRBV20-1 CSAGRGSYSPLHF
TRBJ1-1 TRBV7-9 CASRVPGDTEAFF
TRBJ2-7 TRBV7-6 CASSLGMTNEQYF
TRBJ2-6 TRBV10-2 CASRPPGGAGANVLTF
TRBJ2-7 TRBV9 CASSADLSEQYF
TRBJ2-7 TRBV2 CASSKGSHEQYF
TRBJ2-7 TRBV7-9 CASSHSIKRGDLYEQYF
TRBJ2-1 TRBV12-3/TRBV12-4 CASSLRTGYNEQFF
TRBJ1-1 TRBV20-1 CSARVDIYTEAFF
TRBJ1-2 TRBV11-2 CASSLLQSGGRGYTF
TRBJ1-5 TRBV7-8 CALRGGQRGQPQHF
TRBJ1-5 TRBV2 CASGGGGGGAGNQPQHF
TRBJ2-1 TRBV28 CASSSTGGARNEQFF
TRBJ2-3 TRBV7-2 CASGLVGTQCF
TRBJ1-2 TRBV2 CASVAGAGYGYTF
TRBJ1-5 TRBV30 CAWNPGTEDQPQHF
TRBJ2-3 TRBV7-9 CASRLAGRGYNEQYF
TRBJ1-4 TRBV5-1 CASSFATNENLFF
TRBJ2-1 TRBV19 CASSAGSPYNEQFF
TRBJ2-3 TRBV19 CASSQDLPGLATDTQYF
TRBJ2-1 TRBV3-1 CASSGGLAGDGPYNEQFF
TRBJ2-3 TRBV24-1 CATSDSRLVATQYF
TRBJ2-7 TRBV6-6 CASGETSARSSYEQYF
TRBJ2-3 TRBV7-9 CASSIGDYYTDTQYF
TRBJ1-2 TRBV7-9 CASSSQGKGYGYTF
TRBJ2-1 TRBV20-1 CSATGLAGKGAEQFF
TRBJ2-1 TRBV3-1 CASSQYLLGLAGDNEQFF
TRBJ2-2 TRBV12-3/TRBV12-4 CASSATGANTGELFF
TRBJ1-6 TRBV12-3/TRBV12-4 CASRSGQNSPLHF
TRBJ2-6 TRBV10-3 CAITPGVGANVLTF
TRBJ1-6 TRBV19 CATGQERRDSPLHF
TRBJ2-2 TRBV19 CAIQITGGGELFF
TRBJ1-1 TRBV7-9 CASSLDLTGPAPLF
TRBJ1-4 TRBV4-2 CASSQDHGTANEKLFF
TRBJ1-2 TRBV7-9 CASSRDRDGYTF
TRBJ1-2 TRBV9 CASSVDPDSPYGYTF
TRBJ2-5 TRBV6-4 CASSDWETQYF
TRBJ2-5 TRBV12-3/TRBV12-4 CASGLTRGGGGETQYF
TRBJ2-7 TRBV19 CASSIASGGMAYEQYF
TRBJ2-2 TRBV6-1 CASTGGPNTGELFF
TRBJ2-1 TRBV18 CASSPRVERAVHEQFF
TRBJ1-2 TRBV12-3/TRBV12-4 CASRPTLNYGYTF
TRBJ2-1 TRBV6-5 CASSHSLSSRPVF
TRBJ1-6 TRBV19 CASSMAAIQGYYNSPLHF
TRBJ2-1 TRBV12-3/TRBV12-4 CASTLGLGTNEQFF
TRBJ2-7 TRBV6-1 CASSAPWGRDYEQYF
TRBJ2-7 TRBV14 CASSQQDVRGLHEQYF